Below, one T cell receptor beta chain is given with its context. The CDR3 spans 13 residues. Per germline, CDR1 LGHNA and CDR2 YSLEER. The germline V and J ends were trimmed by 0 bases and 5 bases, with 7 bases remaining between them. As handled by the study authors: Reference gene primer amplification yielded estimated nucleated cell counts. The method was immunoSEQ multiplex PCR; TCRdb's version includes in-frame clones alone and lacks a portion of them. Clone size and the V and J calls come from that table; the DNA yielded D and trimming. The data contain about 490,000 clones, 80% to 90% of them seen just once; the ten biggest clones take up approximately 3%. The record originates from a study of blood T cell repertoires in COVID-19. Across the study: Acute-phase and convalescent COVID-19 samples originated in the United States, Italy and Spain. Sample material is recorded as cDNA or gDNA derived from T cells, B-cell-depleted T cells, or PBMCs.

The source of this sequence is a human donor in a cohort sampled during active COVID-19. Sequencing was done on a sample of peripheral blood. The chain employs TRBV4-3 and TRBJ1-2; D ambiguous. Here the CDR3 DNA reads TGCGCCAGCAGCCAAGATATAGCATATGGCTACACCTTC. This codes for CASSQDIAYGYTF.